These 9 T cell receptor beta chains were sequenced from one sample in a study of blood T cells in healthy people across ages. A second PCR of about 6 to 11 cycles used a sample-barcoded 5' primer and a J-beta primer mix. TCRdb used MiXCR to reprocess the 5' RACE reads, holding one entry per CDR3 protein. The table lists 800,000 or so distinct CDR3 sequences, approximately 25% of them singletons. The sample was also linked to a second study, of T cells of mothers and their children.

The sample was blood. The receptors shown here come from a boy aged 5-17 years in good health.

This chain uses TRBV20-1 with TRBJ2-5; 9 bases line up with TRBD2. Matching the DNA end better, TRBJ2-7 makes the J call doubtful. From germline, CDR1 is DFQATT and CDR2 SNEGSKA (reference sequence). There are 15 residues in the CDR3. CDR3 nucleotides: TGCAGTGCCCCAGGGATCGCGGGAGGGACCTACGAGCAGTACTTC. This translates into CSAPGIAGGTYEQYF.

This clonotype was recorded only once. CDR3 residues: CASSSTGISPLHF. CDR3 DNA: TGTGCCAGCAGTTCGACAGGGATTTCACCCCTCCACTTT. V is TRBV27 and J is TRBJ1-6, with 7 bases lining up with TRBD1. The CDR3 has 13 amino acids. The V and J ends lost 4 bases and 9 bases, in that order; junction bases with no gene match: 3. Germline V CDR1 and CDR2: MNHEY, SMNVEV (reference sequence).

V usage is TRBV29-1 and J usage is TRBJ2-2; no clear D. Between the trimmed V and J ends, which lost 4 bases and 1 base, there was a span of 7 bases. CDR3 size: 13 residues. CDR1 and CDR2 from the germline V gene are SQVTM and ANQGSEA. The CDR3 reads CSVGDKNTGELFF. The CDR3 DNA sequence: TGCAGCGTTGGCGACAAGAACACCGGGGAGCTGTTTTTT.

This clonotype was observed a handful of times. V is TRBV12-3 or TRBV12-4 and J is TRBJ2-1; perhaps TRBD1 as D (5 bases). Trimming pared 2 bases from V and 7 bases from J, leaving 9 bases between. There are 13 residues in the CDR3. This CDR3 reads CASSLQGWNEQFF. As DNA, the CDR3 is TGTGCCAGCAGTTTACAGGGATGGAATGAGCAGTTCTTC.

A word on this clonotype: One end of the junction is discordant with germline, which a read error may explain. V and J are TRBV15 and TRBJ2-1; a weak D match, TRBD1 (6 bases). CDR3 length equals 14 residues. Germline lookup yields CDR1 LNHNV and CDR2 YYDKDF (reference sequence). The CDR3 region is CATSRPDRKNEHFF. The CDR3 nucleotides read TGTGCCACCAGCAGACCGGACAGAAAAAATGAGCACTTCTTC.

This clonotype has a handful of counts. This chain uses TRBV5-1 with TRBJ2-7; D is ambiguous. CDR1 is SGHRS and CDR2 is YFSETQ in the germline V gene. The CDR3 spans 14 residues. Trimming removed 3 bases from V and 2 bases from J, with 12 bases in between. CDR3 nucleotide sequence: TGCGCCAGCAGCTCCAGACTCGCCCCCTACGAGCAGTACTTC. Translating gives CASSSRLAPYEQYF.

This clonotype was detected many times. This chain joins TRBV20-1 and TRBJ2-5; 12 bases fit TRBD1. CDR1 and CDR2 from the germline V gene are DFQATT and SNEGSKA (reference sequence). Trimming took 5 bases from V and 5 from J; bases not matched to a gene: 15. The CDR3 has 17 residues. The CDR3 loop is CSARGLRDRGLMETQYF. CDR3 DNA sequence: TGCAGTGCTCGGGGTCTAAGGGACAGGGGGCTGATGGAGACCCAGTACTTC.

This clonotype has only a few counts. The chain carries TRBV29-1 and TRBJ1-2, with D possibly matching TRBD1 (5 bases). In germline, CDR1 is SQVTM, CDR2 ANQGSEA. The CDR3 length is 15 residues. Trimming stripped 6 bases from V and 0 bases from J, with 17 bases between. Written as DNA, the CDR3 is TGCAGCGTCCCCGAAAGGGACCGAGCTAACTATGGCTACACCTTC. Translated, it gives CSVPERDRANYGYTF.

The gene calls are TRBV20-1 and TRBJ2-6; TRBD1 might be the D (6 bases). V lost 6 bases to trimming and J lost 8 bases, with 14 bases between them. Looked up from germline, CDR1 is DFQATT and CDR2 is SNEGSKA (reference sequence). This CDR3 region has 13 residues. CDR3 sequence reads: CSARDTGTNVLTF. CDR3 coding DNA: TGCAGTGCCAGGGACACTGGAACCAACGTCCTGACTTTC.